The present TCR beta chain was sequenced within a study of CD8+CD57+ T cells in acquired aplastic anemia. The template used for profiling TCR beta VDJ and CDR3 was genomic DNA. MiXCR, run by TCRdb on the reads, gives a single entry per CDR3 protein. There are over 150,000 distinct CDR3 sequences in the sample; roughly 49% occur only once, and around 12% lies in the top ten. Before being chosen for sequencing, patients had shown CD8+CD57+ cell expansion by flow cytometry. Material: sorted CD4+, CD8+, or CD8+CD57+ T cells (not recorded which) from PBMCs. The sequence was collected from a human donor with aplastic anemia.

CDR3 sequence: CASSGGGQETQYF. In nucleotides, the CDR3 is TGTGCCAGCAGCGGAGGGGGCCAAGAGACCCAGTACTTC. The chain employs TRBV9 and TRBJ2-5, with a possible D match to TRBD1 (6 bases). Trimming took off 3 bases at V and 1 base at J, with 7 bases between the two ends. The CDR3 is 13 amino acids. Germline CDR1 and CDR2: SGDLS and YYNGEE.